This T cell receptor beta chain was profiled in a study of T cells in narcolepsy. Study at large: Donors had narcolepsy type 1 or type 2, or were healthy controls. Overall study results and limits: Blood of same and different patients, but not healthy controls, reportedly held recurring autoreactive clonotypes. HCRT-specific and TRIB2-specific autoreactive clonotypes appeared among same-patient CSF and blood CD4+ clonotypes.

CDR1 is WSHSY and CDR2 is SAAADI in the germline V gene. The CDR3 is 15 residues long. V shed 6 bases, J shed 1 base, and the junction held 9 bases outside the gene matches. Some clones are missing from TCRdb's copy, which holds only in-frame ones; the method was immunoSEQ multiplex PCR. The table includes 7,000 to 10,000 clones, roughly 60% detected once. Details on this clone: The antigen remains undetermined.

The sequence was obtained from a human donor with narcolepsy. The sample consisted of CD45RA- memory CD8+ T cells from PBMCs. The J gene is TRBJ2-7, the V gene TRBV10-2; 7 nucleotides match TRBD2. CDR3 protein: CASREGLAVSYEQYF. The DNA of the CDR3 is TGCGCCAGCAGGGAGGGCCTAGCGGTGTCCTACGAGCAGTACTTC.